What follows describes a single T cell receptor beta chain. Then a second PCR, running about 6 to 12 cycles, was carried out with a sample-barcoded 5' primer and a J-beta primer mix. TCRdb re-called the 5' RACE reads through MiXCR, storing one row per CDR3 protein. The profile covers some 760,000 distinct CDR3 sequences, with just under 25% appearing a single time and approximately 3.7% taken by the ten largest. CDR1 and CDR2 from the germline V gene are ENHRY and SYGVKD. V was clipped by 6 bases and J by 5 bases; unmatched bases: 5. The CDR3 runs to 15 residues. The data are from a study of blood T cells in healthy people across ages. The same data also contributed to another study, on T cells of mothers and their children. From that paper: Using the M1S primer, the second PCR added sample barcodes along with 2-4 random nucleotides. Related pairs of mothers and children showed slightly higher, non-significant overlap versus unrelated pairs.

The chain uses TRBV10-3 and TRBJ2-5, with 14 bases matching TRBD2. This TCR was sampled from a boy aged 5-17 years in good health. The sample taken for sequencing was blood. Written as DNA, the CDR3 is TGTGCCATCAGCGAGGGACTAGCGGGAGTTGAGACCCAGTACTTC. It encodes CAISEGLAGVETQYF.